A single sample gave rise to the 11 T cell receptor beta chains below, sequenced in a study of blood T cell repertoires in COVID-19. Only in-frame clones appear in the TCRdb table, and some are missing; sequencing was by immunoSEQ multiplex PCR. This sample has about 120,000 clones, with 82% found just once. Specimen: peripheral blood. These receptors all come from a man in his sixties or seventies with acute or convalescent COVID-19.

This clone has a count of ten or more. The V gene is TRBV5-6, the J gene TRBJ1-2; D not certain. Germline values: CDR1 SGHDT, CDR2 YYEEEE. Trimming shortened V by 4 bases and J by 4 bases, and 14 bases separated the two germline ends. There are 14 residues in the CDR3. As DNA, the CDR3 is TGTGCCAGCAGCCCAATGGAGGGCCTCTATGGCTACACCTTC. Translating gives CASSPMEGLYGYTF.

CDR3 sequence (DNA): TGCGCCAGCAGCTTGGAAGGGGTTAGCGGGACTGAAGCTTTCTTT. This gives the protein CASSLEGVSGTEAFF. The chain links TRBV5-1 to TRBJ1-1, with D possibly TRBD1 on 5 matching bases. Trimming took off 0 bases at V and 5 bases at J, with 14 bases between the two ends. This CDR3 region has 15 residues. The germline gives CDR1 SGHRS, CDR2 YFSETQ.

V is TRBV28 and J is TRBJ1-5, with a possible D match to TRBD1 (5 bases). This CDR3 has 12 amino acids. From germline, CDR1 is MDHEN and CDR2 SYDVKM. Trimming pared 6 bases from V and 11 bases from J, leaving 14 bases between. The CDR3 DNA sequence: TGTGCCAGCAGCCTTCTCTTGACAGCCCAGCATTTT. Protein product: CASSLLLTAQHF.

This clone was observed once. This chain links TRBV6-6 with TRBJ2-2, with 10 bases matching TRBD1. The V gene's germline CDR1 is MNHNY and CDR2 SVGAGI (reference sequence). J lost 3 bases, V lost 6 bases, and 1 base had no gene match. The CDR3 runs to 14 residues. The CDR3 DNA sequence: TGTGCCAGCAGGGGGACAGGGGACACCGGGGAGCTGTTTTTT. Its protein is CASRGTGDTGELFF.

The chain employs TRBV6-5 and TRBJ2-7, with a possible D match to TRBD1 (6 bases). This CDR3 spans 12 amino acids. Trimming took 8 bases from V and 6 from J, leaving 14 bases between them. The V gene's germline CDR1 is MNHEY and CDR2 SVGAGI. Here the CDR3 DNA reads TGTGCCAGCCGATTTGAAGGGGGCGAGCAGTACTTC. It specifies CASRFEGGEQYF.

The rearrangement joins TRBV5-1 to TRBJ1-6, with 10 nucleotides matching TRBD1. This CDR3 contains 15 residues. CDR1 is SGHRS and CDR2 is YFSETQ in the germline V gene. Trimming at V came to 4 bases and at J to 10 bases, leaving 8 bases not matched to a gene. CDR3 sequence (DNA): TGCGCCAGCAGCATCGGGACAGGGGCAGAATCACCCCTCCACTTT. This gives the protein CASSIGTGAESPLHF.

The V gene is TRBV3-1 (or the pseudogene TRBV3-2), the J gene TRBJ2-3; 11 positions agree with TRBD2. The CDR3 is 17 residues long. J was trimmed by 6 bases and V by 1 base; bases with no gene match: 9. Germline loops: CDR1 LGHDT, CDR2 YNNKEL (reference sequence). CDR3 in DNA: TGTGCCAGCAGCCAAGTTGGAAGGCTAGCGGGAGGCGATACGCAGTATTTT. Translating it yields CASSQVGRLAGGDTQYF.

This clone has a single count. The V and J genes are TRBV2 and TRBJ2-5, with a weak D call TRBD1 (5 bases). CDR1 and CDR2 from the germline V gene are SNHLY and FYNNEI. V gave up 4 bases and J gave up 4 bases, with 7 bases separating them. The CDR3 loop spans 12 amino acids. The CDR3 here is CASSGQGETQYF. In DNA, the CDR3 is TGTGCCAGCAGTGGCCAGGGAGAGACCCAGTACTTC.

This clone was counted a single time. This sequence joins TRBV5-1 and TRBJ2-5, with 7 positions matching TRBD2. The V gene's germline CDR1 is SGHRS and CDR2 YFSETQ. CDR3 size: 15 residues. V lost 2 bases, J lost 5 bases, and 9 bases stayed unmatched. The CDR3 DNA sequence: TGCGCCAGCAGCTTAGAAGGGACCGGGAGGGAGACCCAGTACTTC. Translated: CASSLEGTGRETQYF.

The rearrangement links TRBV7-9 to TRBJ1-1; 12 bases map to TRBD1. Germline CDR1 reads SEHNR; CDR2 reads FQNEAQ (reference sequence). CDR3 length: 18 residues. The trim removed 5 bases at V and 3 bases at J, leaving 13 bases unmatched. The CDR3 loop reads CASSPNKGTGGAYTEAFF. Here the CDR3 DNA reads TGTGCCAGCAGCCCGAATAAAGGGACAGGGGGCGCCTACACTGAAGCTTTCTTT.

For this clone: The junction shows a germline mismatch at one end, possibly a read error. The J gene is TRBJ2-5, the V gene TRBV11-2; D is ambiguous. The CDR3 loop spans 14 amino acids. CDR1 and CDR2 (germline): SGHAT, FQNNGV. CDR3 nucleotide sequence: TGTGCCAGCACCTTAGGCGTCGTACAAGAGACCCAGTACTTC. Translating it yields CASTLGVVQETQYF.